This T cell receptor (beta chain) was sequenced for a study of T cells in tumors after PD-1 blockade (dated by TCRdb to the late 2010s). With regard to the full study: Patients were excluded if they had prior checkpoint blockade, use of systemic immunosuppressants, or recent radiotherapy or other anti-cancer therapy within 4 weeks. Patients received pembrolizumab 200 mg every 3 weeks or cemiplimab 350 mg every 2 weeks. RECIST version 1.1 was used to assess clinical response. Ongoing daily vismodegib 150 mg was also given to a subset of patients during anti-PD-1 treatment. On average, tumor samples had over 20,000 TCR templates (range about 550-99,264) and around 6,400 unique clonotypes, approximately 20-fold deeper than single-cell TCR sequencing. Using site-matched tumors from BCC or SCC patients sampled before and after anti-PD-1 therapy, the study carried out paired single-cell RNA and TCR sequencing. Summary of the overall study and its limitations: Most exhausted CD8+ clones that expanded after therapy were novel clonotypes not detected before treatment, suggesting clonal replacement instead of reinvigoration of pre-existing clones. Clonal replacement was observed only between pre- and post-treatment samples and not between two pre-treatment samples, a pattern that was regarded as arguing against biopsy timing or location artifacts. Roughly 41% of tumor TCR clonotypes were detected in blood, and some novel exhausted tumor clones were observed in pre-treatment blood, which was taken as suggesting peripheral recruitment. Where the novel T cell clones came from was not determined, and possible sources could include lymphoid organs or rare unexpanded clones inside the tumor or in the tumor periphery.

Taken with the paper, the label for time point translates to: before anti-PD-1 therapy. Tumor biopsies were site-matched, taken from the same primary tumor before and after PD-1 blockade. For bulk TCRbeta sequencing, genomic DNA was extracted from tumor biopsies or peripheral blood, and input amounts ranged from about 616 ng to 6,500 ng. To increase sensitivity for rare clonotypes compared with single-cell TCR sequencing, remaining biopsy material was subjected to bulk TCRbeta sequencing. Every patient had histologically proven advanced or metastatic basal or squamous cell carcinoma and was a poor candidate for surgical resection. Of the approximately 12 patients making up the basal cell carcinoma cohort, several underwent bulk tumor TCR sequencing. Fresh biopsies came from the site of the primary tumor, and part of the tissue was kept in RNAlater for exome and bulk TCR sequencing. Regarding this clone: Its antigen remains undetermined. No quality values exist for individual bases; no much larger clone is one base distant.

The immunoSEQ platform was used for deep TCRbeta sequencing. On the study's bioinformatics: Only productive rearrangements were exported from the immunoSEQ Analyzer for further analysis. Clones with significant expansion or contraction between timepoints were called with a two-sided binomial test at Bonferroni-corrected P below 0.01. T cell phenotypes were assigned to bulk TCRbeta clonotypes by matching to single-cell RNA+TCR-seq clones sharing the same TCRbeta sequence. Clone enrichment in tumor was computed as tumor frequency divided by PBMC frequency from bulk TCR sequencing. TCRs were grouped by GLIPH into specificity groups, defined as clusters of distinct TCRs likely recognizing common antigens via shared CDR3 motifs. TCRdb limited this immuneACCESS table to in-frame rearrangements with V and J called. A share of clones is missing; checked studies link under half to unresolved V genes, and the rest is unexplained. V and J calls plus clone size are reproduced from that table; the DNA served to infer D and trimming. This sample is represented by about 5,800 clones; 65% to 80% of them were singletons. The ten biggest clones cover over 5% of the sample.

A distance of 12 bases separates the germline ends of V and J, which lose 5 bases and 8 bases respectively. The germline V gene supplies CDR1 SGHVS and CDR2 FQNEAQ. The CDR3 has 12 amino acids, counting the end cysteine and phenylalanine. Only CDR3 DNA is held: 36 bases, read in frame from base 1. This sample comprised tumor tissue, obtained before anti-PD-1 treatment. This receptor was identified in a human donor with basal cell carcinoma. The receptor chain draws on TRBV7-8 and TRBJ2-5, with no confidently assigned D gene. The sequence in DNA is TGTGCCAGCAGCCCCCGGGCCGGAACCCAGTACTTC. It specifies CASSPRAGTQYF.